These T cell receptor beta chains were read from a single sample in a study of T cell repertoires in cytomegalovirus infection. TCRdb itself ran the reads through MiXCR, one entry per CDR3 protein. The top ten hold 13% of the sample, which has around 490,000 distinct CDR3 sequences, around a quarter seen once. Sequenced material: PBMCs. The receptors here all came from a human donor in good health (CMV status not recorded). Some clones in this sample may be carry-over from other donors' samples. Both conserved end residues are part of each CDR3. The order of the fields is CDR3 protein, CDR3 DNA, V gene, D gene, clone size, J gene. A D gene is named only where the DNA matches it firmly. Some rows have no size entry. The others give once, few or many, or a class for an expanded clone.

CDR3aa: CASNKALGSPLHF
CDR3nt: TGTGCCAGCAATAAGGCTCTCGGTTCACCCCTCCACTTT
v_gene: TRBV12-3/TRBV12-4
d_gene: -
abundance: many
j_gene: TRBJ1-6

CDR3aa: CASSQDYTDTQYF
CDR3nt: TGCGCCAGCAGCCAAGACTACACAGATACGCAGTATTTT
v_gene: TRBV4-3
d_gene: -
abundance: -
j_gene: TRBJ2-3

CDR3aa: CASSTPGLAPNTGELFF
CDR3nt: TGTGCCAGCAGTACTCCGGGACTAGCTCCGAACACCGGGGAGCTGTTTTTT
v_gene: TRBV7-2
d_gene: TRBD2
abundance: -
j_gene: TRBJ2-2

CDR3aa: CASSSTGRQGYNEQFF
CDR3nt: TGTGCCAGCAGCTCAACGGGACGACAGGGCTACAATGAGCAGTTCTTC
v_gene: TRBV7-3
d_gene: TRBD1
abundance: -
j_gene: TRBJ2-1

CDR3aa: CASSLGLARGTGELFF
CDR3nt: TGCGCCAGCAGCCTTGGACTAGCGAGAGGCACCGGGGAGCTGTTTTTT
v_gene: TRBV4-1
d_gene: TRBD2
abundance: -
j_gene: TRBJ2-2

CDR3aa: CASSDTGTANYGYTF
CDR3nt: TGTGCCAGCAGCGACACCGGGACAGCTAACTATGGCTACACCTTC
v_gene: TRBV7-2
d_gene: TRBD1
abundance: many
j_gene: TRBJ1-2

CDR3aa: CASSLSSGGNGYTF
CDR3nt: TGTGCCAGCAGTTTATCCTCCGGGGGGAATGGCTACACCTTC
v_gene: TRBV27
d_gene: -
abundance: -
j_gene: TRBJ1-2

CDR3aa: CATTGVVGTGELFF
CDR3nt: TGTGCCACCACGGGGGTCGTTGGGACCGGGGAGCTGTTTTTT
v_gene: TRBV10-3
d_gene: -
abundance: many
j_gene: TRBJ2-2

CDR3aa: CASSLGDRGLDEQFF
CDR3nt: TGTGCCAGCAGCTTAGGGGACAGGGGGCTGGATGAGCAGTTCTTC
v_gene: TRBV7-9
d_gene: TRBD1
abundance: few
j_gene: TRBJ2-1

CDR3aa: CASRVGRGLEYTQYF
CDR3nt: TGTGCCAGCAGGGTGGGCCGGGGCCTGGAATATACGCAGTATTTT
v_gene: TRBV7-2
d_gene: -
abundance: many
j_gene: TRBJ2-3

CDR3aa: CASSFDRGDTQYF
CDR3nt: TGTGCCAGCAGTTTCGACAGGGGAGATACGCAGTATTTT
v_gene: TRBV6-5
d_gene: TRBD1
abundance: -
j_gene: TRBJ2-3

CDR3aa: CASSLMRDYPGELFF
CDR3nt: TGTGCCAGCAGCTTAATGCGGGACTACCCCGGGGAGCTGTTTTTT
v_gene: TRBV7-2
d_gene: TRBD2
abundance: -
j_gene: TRBJ2-2

CDR3aa: CASSPSDRSAEAFF
CDR3nt: TGTGCCAGCAGCCCTAGCGACAGATCGGCTGAAGCTTTCTTT
v_gene: TRBV11-3
d_gene: -
abundance: -
j_gene: TRBJ1-1

CDR3aa: CASSLDAQGGYGYTF
CDR3nt: TGTGCCAGCAGCTTAGACGCACAGGGAGGCTATGGCTACACCTTC
v_gene: TRBV11-3
d_gene: -
abundance: few
j_gene: TRBJ1-2

CDR3aa: CASSLEEGLAGSTDTQYF
CDR3nt: TGTGCCAGCAGCTTAGAGGAGGGGCTAGCGGGAAGCACAGATACGCAGTATTTT
v_gene: TRBV11-2
d_gene: TRBD2
abundance: -
j_gene: TRBJ2-3

CDR3aa: CASRDRENSPLHF
CDR3nt: TGTGCCAGTCGGGACAGGGAAAATTCACCCCTCCACTTT
v_gene: TRBV27
d_gene: TRBD1
abundance: -
j_gene: TRBJ1-6

CDR3aa: CASRPRTSDWETQYF
CDR3nt: TGTGCCAGCAGACCCAGGACTAGCGATTGGGAGACCCAGTACTTC
v_gene: TRBV12-3/TRBV12-4
d_gene: TRBD2
abundance: -
j_gene: TRBJ2-5

CDR3aa: CASSPRQEAYEQYF
CDR3nt: TGTGCCAGCAGCCCCAGACAGGAGGCCTACGAGCAGTACTTC
v_gene: TRBV7-8
d_gene: -
abundance: many
j_gene: TRBJ2-7

CDR3aa: CASTALQSNGYTF
CDR3nt: TGTGCCAGCACCGCCTTACAGTCCAATGGCTACACCTTC
v_gene: TRBV12-3/TRBV12-4
d_gene: -
abundance: few
j_gene: TRBJ1-2

CDR3aa: CASSRELTYEQYF
CDR3nt: TGTGCCAGCAGCCGTGAACTTACCTACGAGCAGTACTTC
v_gene: TRBV7-8
d_gene: -
abundance: once
j_gene: TRBJ2-7

CDR3aa: CASSPGKGYEQYF
CDR3nt: TGTGCCAGCAGCCCCGGAAAGGGCTACGAGCAGTACTTC
v_gene: TRBV7-3
d_gene: -
abundance: few
j_gene: TRBJ2-7

CDR3aa: CASSLYVAMQGNEQFF
CDR3nt: TGTGCCAGCAGCTTATATGTAGCTATGCAGGGCAATGAGCAGTTCTTC
v_gene: TRBV11-1
d_gene: -
abundance: -
j_gene: TRBJ2-1

CDR3aa: CASSLAIGSYNEQFF
CDR3nt: TGTGCCAGCAGCTTAGCCATTGGCAGCTACAATGAGCAGTTCTTC
v_gene: TRBV7-8
d_gene: -
abundance: many
j_gene: TRBJ2-1

CDR3aa: CASSTWTGEETQYF
CDR3nt: TGTGCCAGCAGCACGTGGACAGGGGAAGAGACCCAGTACTTC
v_gene: TRBV7-6
d_gene: TRBD1
abundance: -
j_gene: TRBJ2-5

CDR3aa: CASSQEVDSEAFF
CDR3nt: TGTGCCAGCAGCCAAGAGGTCGACTCTGAAGCTTTCTTT
v_gene: TRBV4-2
d_gene: -
abundance: -
j_gene: TRBJ1-1

CDR3aa: CASDSRPRHEQYF
CDR3nt: TGTGCCAGCGACTCCCGACCTCGGCACGAGCAGTACTTC
v_gene: TRBV27
d_gene: -
abundance: few
j_gene: TRBJ2-7

CDR3aa: CASRDFASPLHF
CDR3nt: TGCGCCAGCAGAGACTTTGCCTCACCCCTCCACTTT
v_gene: TRBV10-2
d_gene: -
abundance: -
j_gene: TRBJ1-6

CDR3aa: CASSLDPGPYGYTF
CDR3nt: TGCGCCAGCAGCTTGGATCCTGGCCCATATGGCTACACCTTC
v_gene: TRBV5-1
d_gene: -
abundance: -
j_gene: TRBJ1-2

CDR3aa: CASSFLAFQETQYF
CDR3nt: TGTGCCAGCAGCTTTCTGGCCTTCCAAGAGACCCAGTACTTC
v_gene: TRBV7-2
d_gene: -
abundance: many
j_gene: TRBJ2-5

CDR3aa: CASRAGGTETQYF
CDR3nt: TGTGCCAGCAGAGCAGGGGGCACGGAGACCCAGTACTTC
v_gene: TRBV12-3/TRBV12-4
d_gene: TRBD1
abundance: -
j_gene: TRBJ2-5

CDR3aa: CASAFQQGARNEQFF
CDR3nt: TGTGCCAGCGCCTTCCAACAGGGGGCCAGAAATGAGCAGTTCTTC
v_gene: TRBV19
d_gene: TRBD1
abundance: -
j_gene: TRBJ2-1

CDR3aa: CAISLGGASEAFF
CDR3nt: TGTGCCATCAGCCTCGGGGGCGCGTCTGAAGCTTTCTTT
v_gene: TRBV10-3
d_gene: -
abundance: few
j_gene: TRBJ1-1

CDR3aa: CASSASAGGIGELFF
CDR3nt: TGCGCCAGCAGTGCGTCAGCGGGAGGGATCGGGGAGCTGTTTTTT
v_gene: TRBV10-2
d_gene: TRBD2
abundance: -
j_gene: TRBJ2-2

CDR3aa: CASSKPREGRETQYF
CDR3nt: TGTGCCAGCAGCAAACCGCGGGAGGGCAGAGAGACCCAGTACTTC
v_gene: TRBV7-2
d_gene: TRBD2
abundance: few
j_gene: TRBJ2-5

CDR3aa: CASSPINSGSRNTEAFF
CDR3nt: TGCGCCAGCAGCCCAATAAATTCAGGGTCGAGGAACACTGAAGCTTTCTTT
v_gene: TRBV4-1
d_gene: -
abundance: -
j_gene: TRBJ1-1

CDR3aa: CASSPSTVLGYTF
CDR3nt: TGTGCCAGCAGCCCGTCGACGGTGCTGGGCTACACCTTC
v_gene: TRBV11-3
d_gene: -
abundance: -
j_gene: TRBJ1-2

CDR3aa: CASSASSGSLHEQFF
CDR3nt: TGTGCCAGCAGTGCCTCTAGCGGGAGTCTACATGAGCAGTTCTTC
v_gene: TRBV6-5
d_gene: TRBD2
abundance: few
j_gene: TRBJ2-1

CDR3aa: CASSSHGLDEKLFF
CDR3nt: TGTGCCAGCAGTTCTCACGGGCTGGATGAAAAACTGTTTTTT
v_gene: TRBV12-3/TRBV12-4
d_gene: -
abundance: few
j_gene: TRBJ1-4

CDR3aa: CASSLTPGKVETQYF
CDR3nt: TGTGCCAGCAGCTTAACCCCGGGAAAGGTAGAGACCCAGTACTTC
v_gene: TRBV7-2
d_gene: -
abundance: many
j_gene: TRBJ2-5

CDR3aa: CASSGYSYNEQFF
CDR3nt: TGTGCCAGTAGCGGCTACTCCTACAATGAGCAGTTCTTC
v_gene: TRBV19
d_gene: -
abundance: -
j_gene: TRBJ2-1

CDR3aa: CASSLAGRADQPQHF
CDR3nt: TGTGCCAGCAGCTTAGCCGGCAGGGCCGATCAGCCCCAGCATTTT
v_gene: TRBV7-8
d_gene: -
abundance: few
j_gene: TRBJ1-5

CDR3aa: CASSQGSHPTDTQYF
CDR3nt: TGCGCCAGCAGCCAAGGTAGCCATCCGACAGATACGCAGTATTTT
v_gene: TRBV4-1
d_gene: -
abundance: -
j_gene: TRBJ2-3